The entry below gives a single T cell receptor beta chain sequence along with its context. The CDR3 is 16 residues long. The germline CDR1 and CDR2 sequences are LNHDA and SQIVND (reference sequence). J gave up 4 bases and V 8 bases, and 12 bases lay outside the gene matches. The data were taken from a study of blood T cell repertoires in COVID-19. Sequencing used immunoSEQ multiplex PCR; TCRdb keeps in-frame clones, though not all of them. The sample yields 140,000 to 150,000 clones, around 84% seen once. The J gene is TRBJ1-2, the V gene TRBV19, with 11 bases that match TRBD1. This TCR came from a woman aged 45-60 years who had been exposed to COVID-19. The material sequenced was PBMCs or T cells enriched from blood (not recorded which). The CDR3 sequence is CASSSPRTGGLYGYTF. CDR3 DNA sequence: TGTGCCAGTTCCTCCCCTAGGACAGGGGGCCTCTATGGCTACACCTTC.